This record looks at one T cell receptor beta chain sequence and its context. This sample is part of a study of T-cell reconstitution after alpha-beta-depleted transplantation in children. Unique molecular identifiers were used to barcode this TCRbeta library. TCRdb redid the calling of the PCR reads with MiXCR, one entry per CDR3 protein. The sample shows hundreds of thousands of distinct CDR3 sequences, under 30% of them seen only once. The specimen was PBMCs, mostly from graft donor cells, collected 360 days after TCRalphabeta/CD19-depleted stem cell transplant. The receptor's source is a boy under two years old who had a stem cell transplant for acute myeloid leukemia, so the T cells may come from the graft donor.

Written as DNA, the CDR3 is TGCGCCAGCACCCGAGGACAGGTCCTGTTCAATGAGCAGTTCTTC. Protein: CASTRGQVLFNEQFF. The J gene is TRBJ2-1, the V gene TRBV5-1; 7 bases line up with TRBD1. Germline V gene data show CDR1 as SGHRS and CDR2 as YFSETQ. V was clipped by 6 bases and J by 6 bases; unmatched bases: 12. This CDR3 is built from 15 residues. The complete variable domain, with remaining parts taken from reference TRBV5-1 and TRBJ2-1, reads KAGVTQTPRYLIKTRGQQVTLSCSPISGHRSVSWYQQTPGQGLQFLFEYFSETQRNKGNFPGRFSGRQFSNSRSEMNVSTLELGDSALYLCASTRGQVLFNEQFFGPGTRLTVL.